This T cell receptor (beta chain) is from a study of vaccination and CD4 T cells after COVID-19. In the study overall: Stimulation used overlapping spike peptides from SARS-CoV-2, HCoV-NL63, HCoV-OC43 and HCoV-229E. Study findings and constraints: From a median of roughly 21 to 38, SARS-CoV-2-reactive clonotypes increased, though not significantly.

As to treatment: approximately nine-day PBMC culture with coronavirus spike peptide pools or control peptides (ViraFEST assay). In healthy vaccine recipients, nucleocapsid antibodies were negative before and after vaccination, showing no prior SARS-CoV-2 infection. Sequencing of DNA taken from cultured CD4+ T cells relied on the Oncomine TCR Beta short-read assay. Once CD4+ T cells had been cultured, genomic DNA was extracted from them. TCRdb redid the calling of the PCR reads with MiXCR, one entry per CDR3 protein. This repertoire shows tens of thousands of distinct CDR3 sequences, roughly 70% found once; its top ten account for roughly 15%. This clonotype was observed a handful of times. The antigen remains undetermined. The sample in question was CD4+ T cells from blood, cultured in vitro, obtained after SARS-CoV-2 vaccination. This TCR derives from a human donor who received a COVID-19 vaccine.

The CDR3: CASSSLGGGLARDTQYF. CDR3 nucleotides: TGTGCCAGCAGTTCCCTCGGCGGTGGACTAGCAAGGGATACGCAGTATTTT. The chain uses TRBV6-5 and TRBJ2-3; 8 bases agree with TRBD2. The CDR3 is made up of 17 amino acids. The junction had 15 bases not matched to a gene; V was cut back by 4 bases and J by 6 bases. CDR1 is MNHEY and CDR2 is SVGAGI in the germline V gene.